The rows below give T cell receptor beta chains drawn from one sample of a study of CD8+CD57+ T cells in acquired aplastic anemia. TCRdb reanalysed the reads using MiXCR and keeps one entry per CDR3 protein. The profile covers some 68,000 distinct CDR3 sequences, with roughly 50% appearing a single time and around 8.3% taken by the ten largest. What was sequenced was sorted CD4+, CD8+, or CD8+CD57+ T cells (not recorded which) from PBMCs. The source of these receptors is a human donor in good health, serving as a control. Both conserved end residues are part of each CDR3. D genes are given only for firm matches. Rows may omit the clone size; those that give it use once, few, many or a size class.

v_gene	d_gene	j_gene	abundance	CDR3nt	CDR3aa
TRBV7-1	TRBD1	TRBJ2-7	.	TGTGCCAGCAGCTCGGACAGGTCTGGGTACGAGCAGTACTTC	CASSSDRSGYEQYF
TRBV2	TRBD2	TRBJ2-1	.	TGTGCCAGCAGTGATGAGACTAGCGGGGGCAATGAGCAGTTCTTC	CASSDETSGGNEQFF
TRBV3-1	TRBD1	TRBJ1-1	.	TGTGCCAGCAGCCCAGCCTTTACAGGGGGCAGCGCTGAAGCTTTCTTT	CASSPAFTGGSAEAFF
TRBV10-3	TRBD1	TRBJ2-1	.	TGTGCCATCGGAGACAGGGGTTCAGGGGATGAGCAGTTCTTC	CAIGDRGSGDEQFF
TRBV7-8	TRBD1	TRBJ2-4	.	TGTGCCAGCAGTTTCTCAGTACAGGGGGCTGGCATTCAGTACTTC	CASSFSVQGAGIQYF
TRBV7-3	.	TRBJ2-1	many	TGTGCCAGCAGCTTAGGGGATCAGAGCTCCTACAATGAGCAGTTCTTC	CASSLGDQSSYNEQFF
TRBV24-1	.	TRBJ2-1	.	TGTGCCACCAGTGATCGGTCAGAGCGTTCGTATGAGCAGTTCTTC	CATSDRSERSYEQFF
TRBV15	.	TRBJ1-5	.	TGTGCCACCAGCATCCCTGACACGGTCAATCAGCCCCAGCATTTT	CATSIPDTVNQPQHF
TRBV20-1	TRBD2	TRBJ2-5	.	TGCAGTGCTAGAGACGGGGGGGCGGAAGAGACCCAGTACTTC	CSARDGGAEETQYF
TRBV20-1	TRBD2	TRBJ2-3	many	TGCAGTGCTAGAGATTTTGGGCTGACTAGCGGGGTGGCTCGCACAGATACGCAGTATTTT	CSARDFGLTSGVARTDTQYF
TRBV19	TRBD1	TRBJ2-7	few	TGTGCCAGTAGTAACCGGGACAGGGTCTACGAGCAGTACTTC	CASSNRDRVYEQYF
TRBV19	.	TRBJ2-3	.	TGTGCCAGTAGTCTATCCGAGGGGTATAGCACAGATACGCAGTATTTT	CASSLSEGYSTDTQYF
TRBV3-1	TRBD1	TRBJ2-4	many	TGTGCCAGCAGCCATACCGGGACAGAAAACATTCAGTACTTC	CASSHTGTENIQYF
TRBV15	.	TRBJ1-6	.	TGTGCCACCAGCGGAAGGGAGCTTTCACCCCTCCACTTT	CATSGRELSPLHF
TRBV2	TRBD1	TRBJ1-3	medium-sized	TGTGCCAGCAGGGACAGGGGCTCTGGAAACACCATATATTTT	CASRDRGSGNTIYF
TRBV15	.	TRBJ1-1	medium-sized	TGTGCCACCAGCAGGCCGCACACTGAAGCTTTCTTT	CATSRPHTEAFF
TRBV2	.	TRBJ1-5	.	TGTGCCAGCAGCGGCCGGACGGAACAGCCCCAGCATTTT	CASSGRTEQPQHF
TRBV27	.	TRBJ1-1	few	TGTGCCAGCCGGGCCCCCACGAACACTGAAGCTTTCTTT	CASRAPTNTEAFF
TRBV14	.	TRBJ2-1	many	TGTGCCAGCAGCCAATCAAGAATCTACAATGAGCAGTTCTTC	CASSQSRIYNEQFF
TRBV24-1	TRBD1	TRBJ2-5	.	TGTGCCACCAGTGATAACCAACCGACAGGGTTGGAGACCCAGTACTTC	CATSDNQPTGLETQYF
TRBV7-2	.	TRBJ2-5	once	TGTGCCAGCAGCTTATTCGGCAGGGTCAGCGAGACCCAGTACTTC	CASSLFGRVSETQYF
TRBV20-1	.	TRBJ1-1	.	TGCAGTGCGACGGGAGGGGTGAACACTGAAGCTTTCTTT	CSATGGVNTEAFF
TRBV11-3	TRBD1	TRBJ2-3	many	TGTGCCAGCAGCCCGGGACAGGGGACAGATACGCAGTATTTT	CASSPGQGTDTQYF
TRBV7-6	.	TRBJ1-1	medium-sized	TGTGCCAGCGGAGGGCCAAGCACTGAAGCTTTCTTT	CASGGPSTEAFF